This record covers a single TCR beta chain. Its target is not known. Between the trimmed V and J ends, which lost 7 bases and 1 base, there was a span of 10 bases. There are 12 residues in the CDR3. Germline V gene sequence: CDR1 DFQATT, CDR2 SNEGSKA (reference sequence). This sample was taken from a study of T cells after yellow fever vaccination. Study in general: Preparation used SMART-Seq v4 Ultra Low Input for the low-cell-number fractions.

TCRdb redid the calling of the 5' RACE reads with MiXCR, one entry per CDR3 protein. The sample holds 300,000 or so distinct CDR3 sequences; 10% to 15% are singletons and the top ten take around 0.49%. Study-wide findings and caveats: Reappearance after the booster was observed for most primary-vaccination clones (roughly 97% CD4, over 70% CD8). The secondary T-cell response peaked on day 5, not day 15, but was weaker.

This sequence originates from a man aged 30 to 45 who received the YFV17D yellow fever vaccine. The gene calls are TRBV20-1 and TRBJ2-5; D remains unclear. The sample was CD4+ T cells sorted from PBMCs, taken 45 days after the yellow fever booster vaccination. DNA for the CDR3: TGCAGTGTTCCTAGGGCCCAAGAGACCCAGTACTTC. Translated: CSVPRAQETQYF.